Detailed here is one T cell receptor beta chain. This record belongs to a study of T cell changes during pregnancy in multiple sclerosis. Libraries were prepared by immunoSEQ multiplex PCR; TCRdb keeps only in-frame clonotypes and omits some of them. In the table there are tens of thousands of clones, roughly 90% of which are singletons. Germline V gene data show CDR1 as KGHSY and CDR2 as FQNENV. CDR3 size: 15 residues. Trimming took 0 bases from V and 7 from J; bases not matched to a gene: 9. Material: CD8+ T cells from peripheral blood mononuclear cells, obtained in the third trimester of pregnancy. The TCR was taken from a female donor with multiple sclerosis, enrolled in a pregnancy study. V is TRBV16 and J is TRBJ2-7, with 7 bases that match TRBD1. The CDR3 spells CASSQSARGSGEQYF. CDR3 coding DNA: TGTGCCAGCAGCCAATCGGCCAGGGGGAGTGGAGAGCAGTACTTC. Based on the CDR3 plus reference TRBV16 and TRBJ2-7, the full variable domain is GEEVAQTPKHLVRGEGQKAKLYCAPIKGHSYVFWYQQVLKNEFKFLISFQNENVFDETGMPKERFSAKCLPNSPCSLEIQATKLEDSAVYFCASSQSARGSGEQYFGPGTRLTVT.